The sequence of this TCR beta chain was determined in a study of Graves' ophthalmopathy and Graves' hyperthyroidism. RNA transcripts yielded amplified TCR beta CDR3 regions. HTBI-primed RT-PCR formed the first round, and a multiplex PCR formed the second. TCRdb independently ran MiXCR on the multiplex PCR reads; one entry per CDR3 protein. The table has some 380,000 distinct CDR3 sequences, over 15% seen once; the top ten hold 7%. This clonotype appeared many times. After removal of 1 base from V and 8 bases from J, the junction contained 4 bases not matched to a gene. Germline-derived CDR1 and CDR2 are DFQATT and SNEGSKA (reference sequence). The CDR3 is made up of 12 amino acids.

Sequencing was done on a sample of peripheral blood. The chain recombines TRBV20-1 with TRBJ1-1, with 7 nucleotides matching TRBD1. This receptor was identified in a woman aged 18-30 years with stable Graves' hyperthyroidism. The CDR3 loop is CSARGPQGEAFF. The CDR3 nucleotides are TGCAGTGCTAGAGGACCACAGGGGGAAGCTTTCTTT.